Listed below are T cell receptor beta chains from one sample, sequenced in a study of blood T cell repertoires in COVID-19. Here immunoSEQ multiplex PCR was the method, and the copy in TCRdb shows in-frame clones only, minus some. The data contain a few hundred thousand clones, approximately 80% of them singletons. The sample comprised peripheral blood. The receptors were gathered from a woman aged 80 or over with acute or convalescent COVID-19. Each CDR3 is given without its conserved first and last residue. The order of the fields is V gene, CDR3 length, CDR3 protein.

TRBV9,14,ASSVTSGGAGETQY
TRBV12-5,12,ASGWGGFDQPQH
TRBV7-3,14,ASSPSGGSRTDTQY
TRBV19,14,ASSAQNSGGYYEQY
TRBV18,11,ASSPSGADGYT
TRBV9,12,ASSLNSLDTEAF
TRBV4-3,13,ASSQGTGDNYGYT
TRBV30,11,AWSGGTPVSLF
TRBV6-5,12,ASSPDRGDQPQH
TRBV30,11,AWSRGGLQPQH
TRBV5-1,12,ASSAPDRPYGYT
TRBV19,13,ASSLGPAPNEKLF
TRBV30,12,AWSPHMDVRRGY
TRBV11-2,15,ASSPGALAGGIDEQF
TRBV12-3/TRBV12-4,10,ASSQGRQPQH
TRBV5-6,12,ASSSDRGSYEQY
TRBV7-2,12,ASSSADGRGGYT
TRBV6-2/TRBV6-3,9,ASSSVSPLH
TRBV7-9,12,ASLQRESDNEQF
TRBV3-1/TRBV3-2,13,ASSPTGVGNTEAF
TRBV14,12,ASSQGRSSYGYT
TRBV6-5,12,ASSPSYSGNTIY
TRBV3-1/TRBV3-2,14,ASSLYAATNTDTQY
TRBV7-2,12,ASSREGMNTEAF
TRBV6-2/TRBV6-3,14,ASSSTRGGPTTEAF
TRBV4-3,13,ASSRMWGGDEKLF
TRBV14,12,ASSPLGDSERST
TRBV5-1,12,ASSLDDTGNTIY
TRBV5-1,13,ASSLPQGINNEQF
TRBV19,11,ASSTDRDQPQH
TRBV6-5,10,ASTGYSYEQY
TRBV7-6,13,ASSDWGQRGNEQF
TRBV12-5,14,ASGLVLGGGNQPQH
TRBV15,12,ATSRDRGGTEAF
TRBV7-9,11,ASAGPFGNTIY
TRBV30,12,AWGTGSSNQPQH
TRBV27,13,ASREASGGTDTQY
TRBV5-1,12,ASSLGQSNQPQH
TRBV7-2,11,ASSFGRGREQY
TRBV6-5,12,ASRDNRATGELF
TRBV6-5,12,ASSTGESRGGQY
TRBV5-1,12,ASSFTSGVETQY